Listed here are 22 T cell receptor beta chains from one sample, sequenced in a study of blood T cell repertoires in COVID-19. Sequencing was performed with immunoSEQ multiplex PCR; in TCRdb, only in-frame clones are kept and a portion is missing. The sample records 100,000 or so clones, 87% being singletons. The specimen was peripheral blood. These receptors were collected from a woman aged 45-60 years with COVID-19, enrolled during active disease.

V is TRBV19 and J is TRBJ1-6; no reliable D call. Between the trimmed V and J ends, which lost 5 bases and 3 bases, there was a span of 5 bases. The CDR3 contains 13 residues. CDR1 is LNHDA and CDR2 is SQIVND in the germline V gene (reference sequence). This CDR3 reads CASSPDYNSPLHF. The CDR3 nucleotides are TGTGCCAGTAGTCCAGACTATAATTCACCCCTCCACTTT.

This clone has a handful of counts. The chain joins TRBV9 to TRBJ1-5, with TRBD1 matching over 8 bases. J lost 4 bases, V lost 3 bases, and 3 bases had no gene match. Germline values: CDR1 SGDLS, CDR2 YYNGEE. The CDR3 consists of 14 residues. As DNA, the CDR3 is TGTGCCAGCAGCGACGGGACAGGAAATCAGCCCCAGCATTTT. It yields the protein CASSDGTGNQPQHF.

The chain uses TRBV28 and TRBJ1-1, with D hard to call. There are 12 residues in the CDR3. Germline assignment: CDR1 MDHEN and CDR2 SYDVKM. Trimming pared 6 bases from V and 4 bases from J, leaving 9 bases between. The CDR3 is CASSVHPTEAFF. Written as DNA, the CDR3 is TGTGCCAGCAGCGTACACCCCACTGAAGCTTTCTTT.

The chain employs TRBV19 and TRBJ1-2, with D possibly being TRBD1 (5 bases). The CDR3 sequence is 15 residues long. Germline V gene lookup returns CDR1 LNHDA and CDR2 SQIVND (reference sequence). V was trimmed by 3 bases and J by 5 bases, leaving 16 bases between them. The chain's CDR3 is CASSMLAGTEYGYTF. CDR3 bases: TGTGCCAGTAGTATGCTGGCGGGGACCGAATATGGCTACACCTTC.

The chain links TRBV15 to TRBJ2-7; weak D call: TRBD2 (6 bases). The CDR3 is 13 residues long. Germline V gene sequence: CDR1 LNHNV, CDR2 YYDKDF (reference sequence). V was shortened by 1 base and J by 5 bases, with 9 bases between the two germline ends. The CDR3 region is CATSRGTTHEQYF. The DNA for the CDR3 is TGTGCCACCAGCAGAGGGACTACGCACGAGCAGTACTTC.

The V call is TRBV9, the J call TRBJ1-6; 10 bases line up with TRBD1. In germline, CDR1 is SGDLS, CDR2 YYNGEE. V trimming: 0 bases; J trimming: 9 bases; junction bases outside the gene matches: 3. This CDR3 comprises 15 residues. CDR3 nucleotides: TGTGCCAGCAGCGTAGGGGACAGGGGTTTTTCACCCCTCCACTTT. This encodes CASSVGDRGFSPLHF.

This chain uses TRBV30 with TRBJ2-7; D is perhaps TRBD1 (5 bases). The CDR3 totals 14 residues. Germline CDR1 reads GTSNPN; CDR2 reads SVGIG (reference sequence). V shed 7 bases and J shed 0 bases, with 16 bases lying between them. CDR3 sequence (DNA): TGTGCCTCCCATGGAACCGACAGCTCCTACGAGCAGTACTTC. This gives the protein CASHGTDSSYEQYF.

The chain couples TRBV7-8 to TRBJ2-3; TRBD2 matches at 11 bases. With V trimmed by 0 bases and J by 4 bases, 3 bases remained unmatched. This CDR3 comprises 16 residues. Per the germline V gene, CDR1 is SGHVS and CDR2 is FQNEAQ. Here the CDR3 reads CASSLAVSGGADTQYF. The CDR3, as DNA: TGTGCCAGCAGCTTAGCGGTTAGCGGGGGGGCAGATACGCAGTATTTT.

This rearrangement joins TRBV7-3 to TRBJ2-2; possibly TRBD1 for D (5 bases). CDR3 length: 15 residues. Per germline, CDR1 SGHTA and CDR2 FQGTGA. The ends were cut back, 0 bases at V and 5 bases at J, with 10 bases in the middle. The CDR3 region is CASSLTQAQTGELFF. The CDR3 DNA follows: TGTGCCAGCAGCTTAACACAGGCACAGACCGGGGAGCTGTTTTTT.

The chain is built from TRBV7-9 and TRBJ2-2, with D uncertain. Trimming removed 3 bases at V and 1 base at J, with 9 bases between. CDR3 length: 15 residues. Germline lookup yields CDR1 SEHNR and CDR2 FQNEAQ (reference sequence). In DNA form, the CDR3 reads TGTGCCAGCAGCTTCTCGTCGTGGAACACCGGGGAGCTGTTTTTT. This gives the protein CASSFSSWNTGELFF.

The chain links TRBV7-2 to TRBJ2-3, with D maybe TRBD2 (6 bases). CDR1 is SGHTA, CDR2 FQGNSA, per germline. Trimming removed 5 bases at V and 4 bases at J, with 13 bases between. This CDR3 is built from 14 residues. The CDR3 loop reads CASSTGLLPDTQYF. The CDR3 DNA reads as TGTGCCAGCAGCACGGGACTCCTCCCAGATACGCAGTATTTT.

V usage is TRBV18 and J usage is TRBJ1-1, with TRBD1 as a possible D gene (6 bases). This CDR3 has 16 residues. V gave up 2 bases and J gave up 1 base, with 14 bases separating them. Germline values: CDR1 KGHSH, CDR2 LQKENI. CDR3 sequence: CASSPGYQGTNTEAFF. CDR3 nucleotides: TGTGCCAGCTCACCAGGGTACCAGGGGACGAACACTGAAGCTTTCTTT.

Concerning this clone itself: Other DNA variants within this sample encode the same CDR3. This rearrangement joins TRBV9 to TRBJ1-4; D not resolved. CDR3 length: 13 amino acids. CDR1 SGDLS and CDR2 YYNGEE come from the germline V gene. V lost 0 bases to trimming and J lost 8 bases, with 8 bases between them. CDR3 sequence reads: CASSVVAGEKLFF. For the CDR3, the DNA is TGTGCCAGCAGCGTAGTTGCCGGGGAAAAACTGTTTTTT.

The V and J genes are TRBV3-1 (or the pseudogene TRBV3-2) and TRBJ2-2; 7 positions match TRBD1. Losses at the gene ends were 4 bases for V and 7 bases for J; bases not matched to a gene: 12. CDR3 length: 16 amino acids. Germline CDR1 reads LGHDT; CDR2 reads YNNKEL (reference sequence). CDR3: CASSPRGQVNGGELFF. The CDR3 region has the DNA TGTGCCAGCAGCCCCCGAGGACAGGTGAATGGCGGGGAGCTGTTTTTT.

The rearrangement links TRBV13 to TRBJ2-7, with 9 bases fitting TRBD1. This CDR3 region has 15 residues. The junction had 11 bases not matched to a gene; V was cut back by 5 bases and J by 6 bases. The germline gives CDR1 PRHDT, CDR2 FYEKMQ (reference sequence). The CDR3 sequence: CASSPGTGLFSEQYF. Written as DNA, the CDR3 is TGTGCCAGCAGCCCAGGGACAGGGTTATTCTCCGAGCAGTACTTC.

The chain links TRBV6-1 to TRBJ2-1; 10 bases fit TRBD2. The V segment lost 5 bases and the J segment 6 bases; nucleotides outside the gene matches: 7. The germline CDR1 and CDR2 sequences are MNHNS and SASEGT. This CDR3 region has 15 residues. CDR3 amino acids: CASSQRGGPANEQFF. The CDR3 region has the DNA TGTGCCAGCAGTCAGCGGGGGGGCCCGGCCAATGAGCAGTTCTTC.

The chain couples TRBV11-2 to TRBJ2-3, with 8 bases aligning to TRBD1. V lost 8 bases, J lost 1 base, and 2 bases stayed unmatched. From germline, CDR1 is SGHAT and CDR2 FQNNGV. CDR3 size: 13 residues. CDR3 amino acids: CASGQGRTDTQYF. The DNA of the CDR3 is TGTGCCAGCGGACAGGGCCGCACAGATACGCAGTATTTT.

The chain combines TRBV30 with TRBJ1-2; no definite D call. Trimming cost V 2 bases and J 4 bases, with 14 bases left between them. The CDR3 sequence is 14 residues long. Germline-derived CDR1 and CDR2 are GTSNPN and SVGIG (reference sequence). CDR3 DNA: TGTGCCTGGAGTACCCAAGCCATCTCCTATGGCTACACCTTC. As protein: CAWSTQAISYGYTF.

The V call is TRBV11-2, the J call TRBJ1-1; D is unclear. Trimming shortened V by 8 bases and J by 5 bases, and 9 bases separated the two germline ends. This CDR3 spans 11 amino acids. Germline CDR1 reads SGHAT; CDR2 reads FQNNGV. CDR3 sequence reads: CASEGETEAFF. The CDR3 DNA reads as TGTGCCAGCGAGGGAGAGACTGAAGCTTTCTTT. Using reference TRBV11-2 and TRBJ1-1 for the parts outside the CDR3, the full variable domain is EAGVAQSPRYKIIEKRQSVAFWCNPISGHATLYWYQQILGQGPKLLIQFQNNGVVDDSQLPKDRFSAERLKGVDSTLKIQPAKLEDSAVYLCASEGETEAFFGQGTRLTVV.

V gene TRBV5-4 combines with J gene TRBJ2-5, with 14 bases that match TRBD2. V was clipped by 0 bases and J by 2 bases; unmatched bases: 3. This CDR3 has 17 residues. Germline V gene sequence: CDR1 SGHNT, CDR2 YYREEE (reference sequence). This CDR3 reads CASSLAGLAGGQETQYF. CDR3 DNA: TGTGCCAGCAGCTTGGCCGGACTAGCGGGGGGACAAGAGACCCAGTACTTC.

The chain couples TRBV27 to TRBJ2-4; 7 bases fit TRBD2. There are 13 residues in the CDR3. V shed 3 bases, J shed 6 bases, and the junction held 2 bases outside the gene matches. Germline V lookup: CDR1 MNHEY, CDR2 SMNVEV (reference sequence). The CDR3, as DNA: TGTGCCAGCAGTTTGGGGGGGGTAAACATTCAGTACTTC. As protein: CASSLGGVNIQYF.

J is TRBJ2-3 and V is TRBV7-2; 13 nucleotides match TRBD2. The CDR3 extends over 16 amino acids. Per the germline V gene, CDR1 is SGHTA and CDR2 is FQGNSA. V was clipped by 5 bases and J by 10 bases; unmatched bases: 12. The CDR3 region has the DNA TGTGCCAGCAGCCCCACTAGCGGGGGGGCGGGGCGATCGCAGTATTTT. It translates to CASSPTSGGAGRSQYF.